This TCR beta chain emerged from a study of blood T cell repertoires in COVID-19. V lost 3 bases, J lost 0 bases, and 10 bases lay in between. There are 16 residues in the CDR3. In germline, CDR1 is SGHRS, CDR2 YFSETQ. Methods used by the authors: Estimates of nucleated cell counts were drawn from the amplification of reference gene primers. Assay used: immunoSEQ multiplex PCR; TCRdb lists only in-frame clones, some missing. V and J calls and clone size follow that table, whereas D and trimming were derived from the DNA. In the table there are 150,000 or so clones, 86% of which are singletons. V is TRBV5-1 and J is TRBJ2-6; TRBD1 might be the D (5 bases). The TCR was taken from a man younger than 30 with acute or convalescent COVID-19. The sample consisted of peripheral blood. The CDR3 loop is CASSSDRASGANVLTF. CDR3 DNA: TGCGCCAGCAGCTCTGACAGAGCCTCTGGGGCCAACGTCCTGACTTTC.